This TCR beta chain came from a study of blood T cell repertoires in COVID-19. Study in general: COVID-19 samples from acute and convalescent phases originated in the United States, Italy and Spain.

In the original analysis: By means of reference gene primer amplification, nucleated cell counts were estimated. Profiling relied on immunoSEQ multiplex PCR, and the TCRdb table lists in-frame clones only, not all of them. V and J calls and clone size come straight from that table; D and trimming were deduced from the DNA. The sample lists about 220,000 clones, about four fifths occurring once. V lost 4 bases, J lost 4 bases, and 13 bases stayed unmatched. The V gene's germline CDR1 is SGHRS and CDR2 YFSETQ. The CDR3 runs 16 residues. The TCR originated in a woman aged 55-69 years with acute or convalescent COVID-19. Material: peripheral blood. V and J are TRBV5-1 and TRBJ1-2; TRBD1 matches 7 bases. In DNA form, the CDR3 reads TGCGCCAGCAGCGACGGGACAGTCCCTTTGGTCTATGGCTACACCTTC. Residues: CASSDGTVPLVYGYTF.